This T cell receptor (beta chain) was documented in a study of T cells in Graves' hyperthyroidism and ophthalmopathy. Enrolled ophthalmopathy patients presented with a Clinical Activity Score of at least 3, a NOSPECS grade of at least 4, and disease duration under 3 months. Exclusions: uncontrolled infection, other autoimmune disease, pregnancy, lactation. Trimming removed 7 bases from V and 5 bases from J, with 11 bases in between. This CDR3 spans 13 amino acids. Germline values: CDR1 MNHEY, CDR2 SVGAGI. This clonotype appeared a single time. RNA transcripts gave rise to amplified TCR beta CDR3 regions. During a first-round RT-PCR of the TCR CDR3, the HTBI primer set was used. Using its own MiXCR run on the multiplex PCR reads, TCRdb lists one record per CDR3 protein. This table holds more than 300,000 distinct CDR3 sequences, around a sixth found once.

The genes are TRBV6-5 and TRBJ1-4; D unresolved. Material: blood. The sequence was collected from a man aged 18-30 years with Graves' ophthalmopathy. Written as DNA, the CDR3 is TGTGCCAGCAAGTTGAGGGCGAATGAAAAACTGTTTTTT. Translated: CASKLRANEKLFF.